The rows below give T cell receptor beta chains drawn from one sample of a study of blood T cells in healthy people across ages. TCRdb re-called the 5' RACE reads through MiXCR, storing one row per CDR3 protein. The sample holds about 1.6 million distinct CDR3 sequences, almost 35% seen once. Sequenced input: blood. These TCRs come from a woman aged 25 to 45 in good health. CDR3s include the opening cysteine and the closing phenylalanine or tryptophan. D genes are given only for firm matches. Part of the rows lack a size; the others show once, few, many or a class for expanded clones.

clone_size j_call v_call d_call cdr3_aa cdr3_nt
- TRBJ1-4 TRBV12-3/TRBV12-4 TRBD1 CASSLRTGRSEKLFF TGTGCCAGCAGTCTGCGGACAGGGCGGAGTGAAAAACTGTTTTTT
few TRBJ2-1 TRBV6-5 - CASSRGGDEQFF TGTGCCAGCTCTAGAGGAGGGGATGAGCAGTTCTTC
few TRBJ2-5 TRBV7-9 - CASRALGETQYF TGTGCCAGCCGAGCCCTTGGGGAGACCCAGTACTTC
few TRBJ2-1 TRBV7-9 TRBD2 CASSSPGRANEQFF TGTGCCAGCAGCTCCCCCGGGAGGGCCAATGAGCAGTTCTTC
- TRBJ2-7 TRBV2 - CASSGRVGPYEQYF TGTGCCAGCTCCGGCCGTGTGGGGCCCTACGAGCAGTACTTC
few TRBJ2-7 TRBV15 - CATSLQRNYEQYF TGTGCCACCAGCCTACAGCGGAACTACGAGCAGTACTTC
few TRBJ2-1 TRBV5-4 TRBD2 CASRSGTSLGDEQFF TGTGCCAGCCGCTCAGGGACTAGCCTTGGGGATGAGCAGTTCTTC
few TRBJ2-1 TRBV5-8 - CASSFIFRRSANEQFF TGTGCCAGCAGCTTCATCTTTCGCCGTTCCGCGAATGAGCAGTTCTTC
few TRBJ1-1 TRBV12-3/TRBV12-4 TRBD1 CASSLVNRGLQWGTEAFF TGTGCCAGCAGTTTAGTAAACAGGGGGCTCCAGTGGGGCACTGAAGCTTTCTTT
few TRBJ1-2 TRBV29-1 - CSVERHVNYGYTF TGCAGCGTTGAAAGGCATGTAAACTATGGCTACACCTTC
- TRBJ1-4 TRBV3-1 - CASSPGGVVGEKLFF TGTGCCAGCAGCCCTGGGGGGGTTGTAGGAGAAAAACTGTTTTTT
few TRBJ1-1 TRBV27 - CASSPSREVTFF TGTGCCAGCAGTCCTAGTAGGGAGGTAACTTTCTTT
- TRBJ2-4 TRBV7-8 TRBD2 CASSSKLGTSGSPAKNIQYF TGTGCCAGCAGCTCCAAACTGGGGACTAGCGGGAGCCCAGCCAAAAACATTCAGTACTTC
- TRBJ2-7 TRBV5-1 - CASSLTDGAYEQYF TGCGCCAGCAGCTTGACGGACGGAGCCTACGAGCAGTACTTC
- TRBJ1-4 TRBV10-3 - CAISDPGVLEEKLFF TGTGCCATCAGTGATCCAGGGGTGTTAGAAGAAAAACTGTTTTTT
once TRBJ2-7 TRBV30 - CAWSTIYEQYF TGTGCCTGGAGTACCATCTACGAGCAGTACTTC
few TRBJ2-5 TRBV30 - CAWNHNQETQYF TGTGCCTGGAATCACAACCAAGAGACCCAGTACTTC
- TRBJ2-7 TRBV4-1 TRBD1 CASSQSPRDSYEQYF TGCGCCAGCAGCCAAAGTCCCCGGGACAGCTACGAGCAGTACTTC
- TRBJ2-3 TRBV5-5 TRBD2 CASRRGLAGEGDTQYF TGTGCCAGCAGACGCGGACTAGCGGGAGAGGGAGATACGCAGTATTTT
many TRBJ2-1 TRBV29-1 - CSTVGSAPKEQFF TGCAGCACAGTCGGTAGCGCTCCTAAAGAGCAGTTCTTC
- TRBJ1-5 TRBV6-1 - CASSYGDMGENQPQHF TGTGCCAGCAGCTATGGGGACATGGGAGAGAATCAGCCCCAGCATTTT
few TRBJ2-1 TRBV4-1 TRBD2 CASSQAGLAAFSYNEQFF TGCGCCAGCAGCCAAGCGGGACTAGCGGCATTTAGTTACAATGAGCAGTTCTTC
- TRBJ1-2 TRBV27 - CANSPAGYGYTF TGTGCCAACAGTCCCGCCGGCTATGGCTACACCTTC
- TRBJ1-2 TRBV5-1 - CASSLDLGREGYTF TGCGCCAGCAGCTTGGATCTGGGACGGGAAGGCTACACCTTC
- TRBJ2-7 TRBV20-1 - CSALGGVAWGLEQYF TGCAGTGCCTTGGGTGGGGTTGCCTGGGGACTCGAGCAGTACTTC
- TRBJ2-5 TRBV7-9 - CASSPPLYPETQYF TGTGCCAGCAGCCCCCCCCTGTACCCAGAGACCCAGTACTTC
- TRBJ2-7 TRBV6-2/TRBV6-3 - CASSYSSEYEQYF TGTGCCAGCAGTTACTCTTCCGAATACGAGCAGTACTTC
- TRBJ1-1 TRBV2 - CASRYREGGTEAFF TGTGCCAGCAGGTACAGGGAGGGTGGGACTGAAGCTTTCTTT